Shown below are 8 T cell receptor beta chains from a single sample sequenced in a study of blood T cell repertoires in COVID-19. This table comes from immunoSEQ multiplex PCR, and its TCRdb copy is limited to in-frame clones, with some not included. The profile shows about 71,000 clones, roughly 87% of them singletons. The sequenced sample consisted of peripheral blood. The receptor set was obtained from a woman of 80 years or more with acute or convalescent COVID-19.

The rearrangement uses TRBV6-2 or TRBV6-3 and TRBJ2-3; TRBD2 matches at 9 bases. The CDR3 has 20 amino acids. Germline values: CDR1 MNHEY, CDR2 SVGEGT. V lost 2 bases and J lost 5; bases outside the gene matches: 20. The CDR3 region is CASSYPDRTSELYVKDTQYF. The CDR3 DNA is TGTGCCAGCAGTTACCCCGACAGGACTAGCGAGTTATATGTTAAAGATACGCAGTATTTT.

The genes are TRBV10-2 and TRBJ2-7; TRBD2 might be the D (5 bases). Trimming pared 2 bases from V and 2 bases from J, leaving 16 bases between. The germline gives CDR1 WSHSY, CDR2 SAAADI. The CDR3 runs 16 residues. DNA of the CDR3: TGCGCCAGCAGTGAGCCCAAATGGGAGCTAGCCTACGAGCAGTACTTC. The encoded protein is CASSEPKWELAYEQYF.

Note on this clone: This specimen includes other DNA sequences encoding the same CDR3. The V and J genes are TRBV27 and TRBJ1-6, with 9 bases matching TRBD1. The CDR3 extends over 14 amino acids. Trimming took 5 bases from V and 10 from J; bases not matched to a gene: 6. Germline values: CDR1 MNHEY, CDR2 SMNVEV (reference sequence). CDR3 nucleotide sequence: TGTGCCAGCAGTCCCGGGACAGGGTACTCACCCCTCCACTTT. Translating it yields CASSPGTGYSPLHF.

The rearrangement links TRBV19 to TRBJ2-4; 9 nucleotides match TRBD2. Germline V gives CDR1 LNHDA, CDR2 SQIVND (reference sequence). J lost 7 bases, V lost 11 bases, and 9 bases had no gene match. The CDR3 is 13 residues long. In DNA form, the CDR3 reads TGTGCCTCAGGGGGACTAGCCGAGAACATTCAGTACTTC. It yields the protein CASGGLAENIQYF.

V gene TRBV27 combines with J gene TRBJ2-3; 8 positions match TRBD2. The ends lost 2 bases at V and 1 base at J; junction bases unmatched: 11. Germline lookup yields CDR1 MNHEY and CDR2 SMNVEV (reference sequence). The CDR3 consists of 18 residues. The CDR3 here is CASSLAGGSLIRTDTQYF. In DNA, the CDR3 is TGTGCCAGCAGTTTAGCGGGAGGATCCCTAATCCGCACAGATACGCAGTATTTT.

The chain couples TRBV19 to TRBJ1-5; perhaps TRBD1 as D (6 bases). Germline V gene sequence: CDR1 LNHDA, CDR2 SQIVND (reference sequence). The CDR3 has 17 residues. The germline V and J ends were trimmed by 10 bases and 2 bases, with 24 bases remaining between them. As DNA, the CDR3 is TGTGCCACAAACTCCGGGAAGGGGGAGAACGGCAATCAGCCCCAGCATTTT. It yields the protein CATNSGKGENGNQPQHF.

V gene TRBV7-8 combines with J gene TRBJ2-1, with a tentative D call TRBD2 (6 bases). CDR3 size: 16 residues. Trimming left V 1 base short and J 0 bases short, with 10 bases between. Per the germline V gene, CDR1 is SGHVS and CDR2 is FQNEAQ. The chain's CDR3 is CASSLEPAGSYNEQFF. The CDR3 DNA reads TGTGCCAGCAGCTTAGAACCAGCGGGCTCCTACAATGAGCAGTTCTTC.

The chain carries TRBV3-1 (or the pseudogene TRBV3-2) and TRBJ2-1; D remains ambiguous. The V and J ends lost 4 bases and 9 bases respectively, with 16 bases between them. There are 14 residues in the CDR3. Germline-derived CDR1 and CDR2 are LGHDT and YNNKEL (reference sequence). CDR3 amino acids: CASSRPTAASEQFF. As DNA, the CDR3 is TGTGCCAGCAGCCGACCCACCGCGGCCAGTGAGCAGTTCTTC.